The 29 T cell receptor beta chains listed next were all sequenced from one sample in a study of cytomegalovirus exposure and HLA in healthy donors. Both 60 Vbeta primers and 13 Jbeta primers went into the PCR. The method was immunoSEQ multiplex PCR; TCRdb's version includes in-frame clones alone and lacks a portion of them. Among around 250,000 clones listed, around 80% were seen once. The material sequenced was PBMCs. The receptors were gathered from a woman aged 60 to 75 in good health and CMV-seropositive.

This clone occurred a few times. CDR3 in amino acids: CSAISAVGYTF. The CDR3 coding sequence is TGCAGCGCTATTTCGGCGGTTGGCTACACCTTC. This chain links TRBV29-1 with TRBJ1-2; D remains unclear. CDR3 size: 11 residues. The germline CDR1 and CDR2 sequences are SQVTM and ANQGSEA. Trimming stripped 7 bases from V and 7 bases from J, with 13 bases between. Looking up the rest from reference TRBV29-1 and TRBJ1-2 gives the full variable domain: SAVISQKPSRDICQRGTSLTIQCQVDSQVTMMFWYRQQPGQSLTLIATANQGSEATYESGFVIDKFPISRPNLTFSTLTVSNMSPEDSSIYLCSAISAVGYTFGSGTRLTVV.

V is TRBV30 and J is TRBJ1-2; no firm D call. The CDR3 runs to 11 residues. Trimming cost V 7 bases and J 6 bases, with 12 bases left between them. Germline CDR1 is GTSNPN and CDR2 is SVGIG (reference sequence). Here the CDR3 reads CASGGGDGYTF. CDR3 in DNA: TGTGCCTCGGGTGGTGGTGATGGCTACACCTTC.

This clone occurred a few times. The chain has TRBV19 and TRBJ2-3; 10 nucleotides agree with TRBD2. CDR3 length equals 15 residues. J gave up 3 bases and V 5 bases, and 5 bases lay outside the gene matches. Germline CDR1 LNHDA, CDR2 SQIVND (reference sequence). The DNA of the CDR3 is TGTGCCAGTAGTCCCCGTAGCGGGAGGACAGATACGCAGTATTTT. As protein: CASSPRSGRTDTQYF.

This clone was counted once. This chain connects TRBV11-1 to TRBJ1-1, with a weak D call TRBD1 (5 bases). CDR1 is SGHAT and CDR2 is FQDESV in the germline V gene (reference sequence). V lost 3 bases, J lost 6 bases, and 14 bases lay in between. The CDR3 spans 14 residues. The CDR3 coding sequence is TGTGCCAGCAGCTTCAGGCAGGGTGGGGCTGAAGCTTTCTTT. Its translation: CASSFRQGGAEAFF.

The V call is TRBV4-1, the J call TRBJ2-7, with a possible D match to TRBD2 (5 bases). Germline values: CDR1 MGHRA, CDR2 YSYEKL. The CDR3 totals 15 residues. V dropped 0 bases and J dropped 0 bases, with 9 bases sitting between them. This CDR3 is CASSQEGGSSYEQYF. The CDR3 DNA is TGCGCCAGCAGCCAAGAGGGTGGGAGCTCCTACGAGCAGTACTTC.

This sequence joins TRBV19 and TRBJ1-1; perhaps TRBD1 as D (6 bases). The CDR3 has 12 amino acids. V lost 5 bases, J lost 9 bases, and 13 bases lay in between. The germline V gene encodes CDR1 LNHDA and CDR2 SQIVND (reference sequence). CDR3 residues: CASSAQGTQAFF. CDR3 DNA: TGTGCCAGTAGTGCACAGGGAACACAAGCTTTCTTT.

The rearrangement links TRBV11-3 to TRBJ2-3; TRBD1 matches 8 bases. The germline gives CDR1 SGHNT, CDR2 YENEEA. CDR3 size: 15 residues. V lost 1 base, J lost 4 bases, and 4 bases stayed unmatched. The CDR3 here is CASSLAGGFADTQYF. The CDR3 DNA follows: TGTGCCAGCAGCTTAGCAGGGGGCTTTGCAGATACGCAGTATTTT.

The chain combines TRBV14 with TRBJ1-1; possible D gene TRBD1, 6 bases. Germline CDR1 and CDR2: SGHDN and FVKESK. The CDR3 totals 14 residues. The ends were cut back, 2 bases at V and 7 bases at J, with 14 bases in the middle. The CDR3 is CASSQRTGQSEAFF. CDR3 nucleotides: TGTGCCAGCAGCCAAAGGACTGGACAGAGTGAAGCTTTCTTT.

This chain uses TRBV30 with TRBJ2-3; TRBD2 matches 11 bases. The CDR3 has 16 amino acids. Germline V gene data show CDR1 as GTSNPN and CDR2 as SVGIG (reference sequence). The junction had 4 bases not matched to a gene; V was cut back by 2 bases and J by 0 bases. CDR3 coding DNA: TGTGCCTGGAGTATGGGACTAGCGGATAGCACAGATACGCAGTATTTT. It encodes CAWSMGLADSTDTQYF.

The chain joins TRBV28 to TRBJ1-5, with D hard to call. CDR1 is MDHEN, CDR2 SYDVKM, per germline. V dropped 3 bases and J dropped 0 bases, with 6 bases sitting between them. This CDR3 has 14 residues. The CDR3 DNA is TGTGCCAGCAGTTTGATCAGTAGCAATCAGCCCCAGCATTTT. It specifies CASSLISSNQPQHF.

This chain links TRBV28 with TRBJ2-1, with 14 nucleotides matching TRBD2. The CDR3 runs to 17 residues. Trimming took 4 bases from V and 5 from J; bases not matched to a gene: 7. Germline loops: CDR1 MDHEN, CDR2 SYDVKM. This chain's CDR3 is CASSSWTSGRSNNEQFF. CDR3 DNA sequence: TGTGCCAGCAGTTCGTGGACTAGCGGGAGGTCTAACAATGAGCAGTTCTTC.

The chain employs TRBV13 and TRBJ2-5; 10 bases are a match to TRBD1. V was pared by 2 bases and J by 4 bases, with 1 base of the junction left unmatched. The CDR3 totals 14 residues. Germline-derived CDR1 and CDR2 are PRHDT and FYEKMQ (reference sequence). The CDR3, as DNA: TGTGCCAGCAGCTTAAGGGACAGGGGAGAGACCCAGTACTTC. Translating gives CASSLRDRGETQYF.

In this sample, this clone turned up once. The chain has TRBV5-6 and TRBJ1-2; maybe TRBD1 (6 bases). Per the germline V gene, CDR1 is SGHDT and CDR2 is YYEEEE. This CDR3 contains 14 residues. V was shortened by 1 base and J by 5 bases, with 12 bases between the two germline ends. In DNA, the CDR3 is TGTGCCAGCAGCTTGTTAGACAGGCAGTATGGCTACACCTTC. It codes for CASSLLDRQYGYTF.

This clone was seen just once. The chain joins TRBV5-1 to TRBJ2-1; perhaps TRBD1 as D (6 bases). Germline values: CDR1 SGHRS, CDR2 YFSETQ. V shed 7 bases and J shed 1 base, with 15 bases lying between them. This CDR3 has 15 amino acids. CDR3 sequence: CASGSGTQSYNEQFF. The CDR3 DNA sequence: TGCGCCAGCGGCTCCGGGACACAATCCTACAATGAGCAGTTCTTC.

V gene TRBV29-1 combines with J gene TRBJ2-2; perhaps TRBD1 as D (5 bases). From germline, CDR1 is SQVTM and CDR2 ANQGSEA. The CDR3 sequence is 13 residues long. Trimming removed 3 bases at V and 5 bases at J, with 10 bases between. For the CDR3, the DNA is TGCAGCGTTGATGTAGGGGTTACCGGGGAGCTGTTTTTT. It codes for CSVDVGVTGELFF.

This clone appeared a single time. The V and J genes are TRBV15 and TRBJ2-1; 9 bases are a match to TRBD2. Losses at the gene ends were 1 base for V and 11 bases for J; bases not matched to a gene: 12. This CDR3 region has 16 residues. Germline V CDR1 and CDR2: LNHNV, YYDKDF (reference sequence). The CDR3 DNA follows: TGTGCCACCAGCAGAGCCCCTCTAGCGGGGACGAAGAAGCAGTTCTTC. This translates into CATSRAPLAGTKKQFF. Full variable domain (rest looked up from reference TRBV15 and TRBJ2-1): DAMVIQNPRYQVTQFGKPVTLSCSQTLNHNVMYWYQQKSSQAPKLLFHYYDKDFNNEADTPDNFQSRRPNTSFCFLDIRSPGLGDTAMYLCATSRAPLAGTKKQFFGPGTRLTVL.

The V call is TRBV7-2, the J call TRBJ1-1; D is possibly TRBD1 (6 bases). V lost 1 base and J lost 4, with 10 bases in between. Germline V CDR1 and CDR2: SGHTA, FQGNSA. CDR3 size: 14 residues. CDR3 residues: CASSLVQGPTEAFF. CDR3 nucleotide sequence: TGTGCCAGCAGCTTAGTGCAGGGGCCCACTGAAGCTTTCTTT.

The genes are TRBV27 and TRBJ1-1; 8 positions match TRBD1. The ends lost 7 bases at V and 7 bases at J; junction bases unmatched: 2. This CDR3 has 11 residues. Germline V gene sequence: CDR1 MNHEY, CDR2 SMNVEV (reference sequence). The CDR3 DNA follows: TGTGCCAGCAACAGGGGGGATGAAGCTTTCTTT. Its protein is CASNRGDEAFF.

This clone was detected once. The chain joins TRBV4-1 to TRBJ1-2; D ambiguous. The germline gives CDR1 MGHRA, CDR2 YSYEKL. Trimming took 0 bases from V and 5 from J, leaving 10 bases between them. This CDR3 is 14 amino acids long. The CDR3 loop reads CASSQDSTDYGYTF. In DNA, the CDR3 is TGCGCCAGCAGCCAAGATTCCACAGATTATGGCTACACCTTC.

The J gene is TRBJ1-3, the V gene TRBV6-5, with D unclear. The germline V gene has CDR1 MNHEY and CDR2 SVGAGI. This CDR3 is 15 amino acids long. V was shortened by 9 bases and J by 0 bases, with 15 bases between the two germline ends. The CDR3, as DNA: TGTGCCAGTCCAGGAACGGCGCACTCTGGAAACACCATATATTTT. Translation gives CASPGTAHSGNTIYF.

This chain uses TRBV5-4 with TRBJ2-7; D is ambiguous. Trimming pared 5 bases from V and 2 bases from J, leaving 14 bases between. Germline CDR1 and CDR2: SGHNT and YYREEE (reference sequence). The CDR3 covers 14 residues. Here the CDR3 reads CASSIASDPYEQYF. CDR3 DNA: TGTGCCAGCAGTATAGCCTCCGATCCCTACGAGCAGTACTTC.

This clone was seen a handful of times. At one end, the junction sequence differs from germline, possibly due to a read error. The chain joins TRBV7-9 to TRBJ2-5; D not certain. Germline CDR1 SEHNR, CDR2 FQNEAQ (reference sequence). The CDR3 runs 9 residues. CDR3 coding DNA: TGTGCCAGCAGCTTAGGTGAGCACTTC. Amino acid sequence: CASSLGEHF.

This clone showed up just once. The chain uses TRBV7-2 and TRBJ1-5; D might be TRBD1 (5 bases). The ends were cut back, 2 bases at V and 7 bases at J, with 12 bases in the middle. The CDR3 sequence is 14 residues long. CDR1 is SGHTA and CDR2 is FQGNSA in the germline V gene. CDR3 bases: TGTGCCAGCAGCTTAAATGGGGGAGGCCAGCCCCAGCATTTT. It is translated as CASSLNGGGQPQHF.

The rearrangement uses TRBV4-1 and TRBJ1-3; D remains unclear. Deletions cut 0 bases from V and 0 bases from J, with 9 bases between. CDR3 length equals 16 residues. CDR1 and CDR2 from the germline V gene are MGHRA and YSYEKL. The CDR3 nucleotides read TGCGCCAGCAGCCAAGATCCAGTTCTCTCTGGAAACACCATATATTTT. Residues: CASSQDPVLSGNTIYF.

The rearrangement joins TRBV5-4 to TRBJ2-3; the match to TRBD2 covers 14 bases. The CDR3 spans 16 residues. Germline V gives CDR1 SGHNT, CDR2 YYREEE (reference sequence). With 4 bases clipped from V and 4 bases from J, the junction kept 5 bases outside the gene matches. The CDR3 here is CASSMRLAGGPDTQYF. The CDR3 bases are TGTGCCAGCAGCATGAGACTAGCGGGAGGGCCAGATACGCAGTATTTT.

The chain links TRBV19 to TRBJ2-7; the match to TRBD1 covers 9 bases. The CDR3 has 14 amino acids. Germline V gives CDR1 LNHDA, CDR2 SQIVND (reference sequence). V shed 10 bases, J shed 2 bases, and the junction held 9 bases outside the gene matches. The CDR3 DNA follows: TGTGCCACCACACCGGGACAGGGACCCTACGAGCAGTACTTC. This sequence encodes CATTPGQGPYEQYF.

About this clone itself: This CDR3 is also generated by other DNA sequences in the sample. V is TRBV28 and J is TRBJ1-3; D is unclear. Germline CDR1 is MDHEN and CDR2 is SYDVKM. CDR3 length: 12 residues. V was shortened by 2 bases and J by 4 bases, with 3 bases between the two germline ends. In DNA form, the CDR3 reads TGTGCCAGCAGTTTAGAGGGAAACACCATATATTTT. Its protein is CASSLEGNTIYF.

The table lists this clone with a count of one. This rearrangement joins TRBV9 to TRBJ1-4; D unclear. V was shortened by 0 bases and J by 4 bases, with 13 bases between the two germline ends. The CDR3 has 16 amino acids. The germline gives CDR1 SGDLS, CDR2 YYNGEE. The CDR3 region is CASSVASGLGNEKLFF. The CDR3 nucleotides read TGTGCCAGCAGCGTAGCGTCGGGGTTGGGTAATGAAAAACTGTTTTTT.

This chain joins TRBV4-1 and TRBJ1-1, with D maybe TRBD1 (6 bases). The V end lost 1 base, the J end lost 5 bases, and 11 bases lay between the germline ends. In germline, CDR1 is MGHRA, CDR2 YSYEKL. This CDR3 is 14 amino acids long. The CDR3 reads CASSQVHRDTEAFF. The CDR3, as DNA: TGCGCCAGCAGCCAAGTTCACAGGGATACTGAAGCTTTCTTT.